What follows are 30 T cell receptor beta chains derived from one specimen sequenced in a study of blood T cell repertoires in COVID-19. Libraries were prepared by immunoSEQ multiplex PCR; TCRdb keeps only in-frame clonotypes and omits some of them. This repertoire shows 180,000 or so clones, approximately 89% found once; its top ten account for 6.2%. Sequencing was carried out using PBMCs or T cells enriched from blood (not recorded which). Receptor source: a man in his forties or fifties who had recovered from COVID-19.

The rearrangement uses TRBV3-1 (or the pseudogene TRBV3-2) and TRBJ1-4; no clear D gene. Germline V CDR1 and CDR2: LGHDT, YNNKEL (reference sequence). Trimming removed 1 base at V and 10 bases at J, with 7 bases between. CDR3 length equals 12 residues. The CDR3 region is CASSQGLVKLFF. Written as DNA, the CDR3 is TGTGCCAGCAGCCAAGGACTCGTAAAACTGTTTTTT.

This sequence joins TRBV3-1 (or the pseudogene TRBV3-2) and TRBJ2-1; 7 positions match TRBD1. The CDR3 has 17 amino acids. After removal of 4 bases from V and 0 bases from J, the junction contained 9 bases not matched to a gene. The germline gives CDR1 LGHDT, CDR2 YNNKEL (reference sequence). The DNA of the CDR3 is TGTGCCAGCAGCCCTTCTCCCGGGACAGCCTCCTACAATGAGCAGTTCTTC. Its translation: CASSPSPGTASYNEQFF.

The chain's CDR3 is CASSPRTREDTEAFF. The DNA for the CDR3 is TGTGCCAGCAGCCCTCGGACGCGGGAGGACACTGAAGCTTTCTTT. The V and J genes are TRBV9 and TRBJ1-1; D uncertain. Per the germline V gene, CDR1 is SGDLS and CDR2 is YYNGEE. The CDR3 has 15 residues. V lost 4 bases and J 3 bases, leaving 16 bases between the germline ends.

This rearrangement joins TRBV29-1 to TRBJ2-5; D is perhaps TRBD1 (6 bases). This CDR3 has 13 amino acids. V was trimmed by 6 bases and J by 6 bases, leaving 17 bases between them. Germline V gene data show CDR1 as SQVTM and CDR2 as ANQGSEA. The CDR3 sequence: CSVVTGAKKTQYF. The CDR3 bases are TGCAGCGTCGTGACAGGCGCCAAGAAGACCCAGTACTTC. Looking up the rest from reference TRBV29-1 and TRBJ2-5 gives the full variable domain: SAVISQKPSRDICQRGTSLTIQCQVDSQVTMMFWYRQQPGQSLTLIATANQGSEATYESGFVIDKFPISRPNLTFSTLTVSNMSPEDSSIYLCSVVTGAKKTQYFGPGTRLLVL.

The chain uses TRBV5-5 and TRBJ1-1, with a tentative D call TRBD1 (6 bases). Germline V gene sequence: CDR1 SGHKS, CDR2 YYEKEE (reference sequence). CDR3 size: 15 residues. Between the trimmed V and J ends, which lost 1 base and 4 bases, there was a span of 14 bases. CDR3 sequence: CASSLWGGESTEAFF. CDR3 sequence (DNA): TGTGCCAGCAGCTTGTGGGGGGGCGAGTCCACTGAAGCTTTCTTT. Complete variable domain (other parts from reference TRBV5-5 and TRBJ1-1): DAGVTQSPTHLIKTRGQQVTLRCSPISGHKSVSWYQQVLGQGPQFIFQYYEKEERGRGNFPDRFSARQFPNYSSELNVNALLLGDSALYLCASSLWGGESTEAFFGQGTRLTVV.

CDR3 in amino acids: CASSEGTSGSSYNEQFF. The CDR3 DNA is TGTGCCAGCAGTGAGGGGACTAGCGGAAGCTCCTACAATGAGCAGTTCTTC. The rearrangement links TRBV25-1 to TRBJ2-1, with 11 bases matching TRBD2. Germline assignment: CDR1 MGHDK and CDR2 SYGVNS. V lost 3 bases to trimming and J lost 0 bases; unmatched junction nucleotides: 4. The CDR3 is 17 amino acids.

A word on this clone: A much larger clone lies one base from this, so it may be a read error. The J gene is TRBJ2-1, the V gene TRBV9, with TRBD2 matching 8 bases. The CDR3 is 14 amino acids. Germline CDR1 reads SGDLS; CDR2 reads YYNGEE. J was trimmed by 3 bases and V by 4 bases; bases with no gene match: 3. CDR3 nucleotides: TGTGCCAGCAGCCTTAGCGGGAACTACAATGAGCAGTTCTTC. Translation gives CASSLSGNYNEQFF.

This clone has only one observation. The CDR3 nucleotides are TGTGCCAGCAGTGTGGTGGGACTAGCGGGGTACAATGAGCAGTTCTTC. Translation: CASSVVGLAGYNEQFF. The J gene is TRBJ2-1, the V gene TRBV6-1; 13 nucleotides align to TRBD2. CDR1 and CDR2 (germline): MNHNS, SASEGT. J lost 4 bases, V lost 4 bases, and 4 bases had no gene match. This CDR3 contains 16 residues.

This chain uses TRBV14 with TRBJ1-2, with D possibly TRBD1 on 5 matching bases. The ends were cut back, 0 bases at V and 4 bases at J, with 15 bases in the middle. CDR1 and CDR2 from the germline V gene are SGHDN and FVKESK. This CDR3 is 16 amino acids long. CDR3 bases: TGTGCCAGCAGCCAAGAGTCTAAGGGTAGGGGCTATGGCTACACCTTC. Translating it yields CASSQESKGRGYGYTF.

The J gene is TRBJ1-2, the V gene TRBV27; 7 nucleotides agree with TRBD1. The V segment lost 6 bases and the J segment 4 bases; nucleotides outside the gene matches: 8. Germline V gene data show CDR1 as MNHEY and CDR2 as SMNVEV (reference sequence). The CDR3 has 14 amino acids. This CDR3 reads CASRYRGSGYGYTF. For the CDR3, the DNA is TGTGCCAGCAGGTACAGGGGTAGCGGCTATGGCTACACCTTC.

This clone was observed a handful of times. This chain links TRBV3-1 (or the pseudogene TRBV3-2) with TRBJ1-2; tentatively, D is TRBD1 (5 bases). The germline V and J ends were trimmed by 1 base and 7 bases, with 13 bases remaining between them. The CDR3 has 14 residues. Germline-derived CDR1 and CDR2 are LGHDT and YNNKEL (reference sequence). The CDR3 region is CASSQGTTGGGYTF. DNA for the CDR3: TGTGCCAGCAGCCAAGGGACAACCGGCGGTGGCTACACCTTC.

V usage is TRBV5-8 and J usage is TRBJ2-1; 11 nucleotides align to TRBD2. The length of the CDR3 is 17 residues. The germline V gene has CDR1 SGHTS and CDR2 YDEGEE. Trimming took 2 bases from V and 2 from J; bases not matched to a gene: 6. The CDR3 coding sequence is TGTGCCAGCAGCTTTGACCAACTAGCGGGAGCCTACAATGAGCAGTTCTTC. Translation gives CASSFDQLAGAYNEQFF.

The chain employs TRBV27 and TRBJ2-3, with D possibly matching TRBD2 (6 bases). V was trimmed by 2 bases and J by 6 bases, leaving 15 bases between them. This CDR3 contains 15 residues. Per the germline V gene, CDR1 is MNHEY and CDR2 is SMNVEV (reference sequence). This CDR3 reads CASSLGYGAGDTQYF. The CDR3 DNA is TGTGCCAGCAGTTTAGGGTACGGGGCGGGGGATACGCAGTATTTT.

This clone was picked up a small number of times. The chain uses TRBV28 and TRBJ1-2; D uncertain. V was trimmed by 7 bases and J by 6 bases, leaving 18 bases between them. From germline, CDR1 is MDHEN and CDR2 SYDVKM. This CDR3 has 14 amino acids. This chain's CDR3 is CASNTNNPFDGYTF. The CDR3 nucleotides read TGTGCCAGCAATACCAACAATCCCTTTGATGGCTACACCTTC.

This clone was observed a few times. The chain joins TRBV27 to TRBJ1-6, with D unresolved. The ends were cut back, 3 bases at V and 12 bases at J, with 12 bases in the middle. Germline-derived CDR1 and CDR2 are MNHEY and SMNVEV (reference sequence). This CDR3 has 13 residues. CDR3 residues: CASSFVFSGPLHF. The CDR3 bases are TGTGCCAGCAGTTTCGTGTTTAGTGGACCCCTCCACTTT.

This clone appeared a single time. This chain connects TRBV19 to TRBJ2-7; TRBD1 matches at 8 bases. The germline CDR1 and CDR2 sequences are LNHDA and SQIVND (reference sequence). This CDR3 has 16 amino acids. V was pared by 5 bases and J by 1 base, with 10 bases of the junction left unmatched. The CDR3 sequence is CASSRRGQALSYEQYF. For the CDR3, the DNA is TGTGCCAGTAGTCGAAGGGGACAGGCCCTATCCTACGAGCAGTACTTC.

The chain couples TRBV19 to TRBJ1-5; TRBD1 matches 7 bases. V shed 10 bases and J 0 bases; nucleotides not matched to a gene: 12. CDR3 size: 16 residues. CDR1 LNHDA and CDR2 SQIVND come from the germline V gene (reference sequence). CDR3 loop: CATKPGQPYSNQPQHF. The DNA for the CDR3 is TGTGCCACTAAACCGGGACAGCCATATAGCAATCAGCCCCAGCATTTT.

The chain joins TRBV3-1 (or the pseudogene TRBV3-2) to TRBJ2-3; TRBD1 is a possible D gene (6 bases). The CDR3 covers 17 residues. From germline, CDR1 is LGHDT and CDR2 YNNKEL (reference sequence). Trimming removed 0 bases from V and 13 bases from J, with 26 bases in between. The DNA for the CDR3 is TGTGCCAGCAGCCAAGATCCTCGTAGGGACAACTCCCCTCGGGAGTATTTT. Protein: CASSQDPRRDNSPREYF.

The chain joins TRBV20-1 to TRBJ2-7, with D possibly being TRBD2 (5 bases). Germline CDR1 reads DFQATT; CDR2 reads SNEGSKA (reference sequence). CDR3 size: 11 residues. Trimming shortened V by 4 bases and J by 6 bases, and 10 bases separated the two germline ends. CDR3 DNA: TGCAGTGCTATGGGGAGAGGCGAGCAGTACTTC. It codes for CSAMGRGEQYF.

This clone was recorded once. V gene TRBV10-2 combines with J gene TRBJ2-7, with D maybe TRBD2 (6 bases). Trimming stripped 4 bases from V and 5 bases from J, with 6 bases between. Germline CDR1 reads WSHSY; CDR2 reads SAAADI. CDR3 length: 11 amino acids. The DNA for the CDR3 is TGCGCCAGCAGTGGGGGGGACGAGCAGTACTTC. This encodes CASSGGDEQYF.

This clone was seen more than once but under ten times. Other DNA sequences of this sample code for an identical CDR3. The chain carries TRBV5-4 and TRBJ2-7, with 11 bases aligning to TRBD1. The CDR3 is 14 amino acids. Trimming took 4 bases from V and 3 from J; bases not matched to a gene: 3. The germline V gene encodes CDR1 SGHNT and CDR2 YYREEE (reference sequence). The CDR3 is CASSPGTGGYEQYF. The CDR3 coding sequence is TGTGCCAGCAGCCCCGGGACAGGGGGCTACGAGCAGTACTTC.

This CDR3 is CASRRWTGDYGYTF. CDR3 nucleotides: TGTGCCAGCAGGCGATGGACAGGGGACTATGGCTACACCTTC. This chain connects TRBV27 to TRBJ1-2, with 9 bases matching TRBD1. J lost 3 bases, V lost 6 bases, and 5 bases had no gene match. The germline CDR1 and CDR2 sequences are MNHEY and SMNVEV (reference sequence). This CDR3 region has 14 residues.

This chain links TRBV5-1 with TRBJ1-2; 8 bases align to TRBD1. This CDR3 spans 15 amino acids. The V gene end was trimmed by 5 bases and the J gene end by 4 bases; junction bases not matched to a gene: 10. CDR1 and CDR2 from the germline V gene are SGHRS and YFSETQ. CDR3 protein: CASSSGGPEGYGYTF. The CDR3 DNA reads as TGCGCCAGCAGTTCAGGGGGCCCAGAAGGCTATGGCTACACCTTC.

The CDR3 DNA reads as TGTGCCAGCAGTTACAGGGGCGCAGGGACCGGGGAGCTGTTTTTT. Translated, it gives CASSYRGAGTGELFF. This sequence joins TRBV6-5 and TRBJ2-2; D is perhaps TRBD1 (5 bases). Germline V CDR1 and CDR2: MNHEY, SVGAGI. Trimming shortened V by 2 bases and J by 5 bases, and 12 bases separated the two germline ends. This CDR3 spans 15 amino acids.

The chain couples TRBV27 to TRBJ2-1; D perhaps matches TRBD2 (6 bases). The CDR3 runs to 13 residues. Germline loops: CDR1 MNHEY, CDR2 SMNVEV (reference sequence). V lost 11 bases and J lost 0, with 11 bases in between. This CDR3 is CAAGMSSYNEQFF. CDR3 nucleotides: TGTGCCGCGGGGATGAGCTCCTACAATGAGCAGTTCTTC.

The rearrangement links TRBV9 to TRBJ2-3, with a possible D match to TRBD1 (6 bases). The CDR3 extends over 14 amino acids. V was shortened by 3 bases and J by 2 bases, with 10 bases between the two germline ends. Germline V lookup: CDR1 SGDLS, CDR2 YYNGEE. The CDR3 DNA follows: TGTGCCAGCAGCGGGGGGCCCTTCACAGATACGCAGTATTTT. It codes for CASSGGPFTDTQYF.

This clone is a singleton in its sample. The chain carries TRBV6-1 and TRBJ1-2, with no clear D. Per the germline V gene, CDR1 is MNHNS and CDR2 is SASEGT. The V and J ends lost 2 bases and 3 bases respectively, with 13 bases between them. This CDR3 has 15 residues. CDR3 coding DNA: TGTGCCAGCAGTGAAAAGCCCGTCGTGGACTATGGCTACACCTTC. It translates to CASSEKPVVDYGYTF.

CDR3 loop: CASSEETQYF. CDR3 nucleotides: TGTGCCAGCTCTGAGGAGACCCAGTACTTC. The chain couples TRBV18 to TRBJ2-5, with D unclear. This CDR3 has 10 amino acids. The V end was cut by 6 bases, the J end by 5 bases, with 4 bases between. The germline gives CDR1 KGHSH, CDR2 LQKENI.

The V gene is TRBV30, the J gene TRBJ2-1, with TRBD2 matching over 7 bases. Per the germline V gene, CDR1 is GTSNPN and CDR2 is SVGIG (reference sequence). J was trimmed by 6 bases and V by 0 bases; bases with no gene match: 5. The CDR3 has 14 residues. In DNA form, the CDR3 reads TGTGCCTGGAGTGTGTGGACGGGGGGCAATGAGCAGTTCTTC. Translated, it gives CAWSVWTGGNEQFF.

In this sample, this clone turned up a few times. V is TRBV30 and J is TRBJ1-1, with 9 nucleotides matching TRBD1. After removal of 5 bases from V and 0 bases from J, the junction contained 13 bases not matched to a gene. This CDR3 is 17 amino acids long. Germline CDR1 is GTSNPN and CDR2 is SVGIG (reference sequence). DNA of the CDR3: TGTGCCTGGCTAACGCGGGGACAGGGCTACTTGAACACTGAAGCTTTCTTT. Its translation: CAWLTRGQGYLNTEAFF.